These 8 T cell receptor beta chains were all obtained from the same sample, sequenced in a study of identifying expanded T cells in peripheral blood. Assay used: immunoSEQ multiplex PCR; TCRdb lists only in-frame clones, some missing. The sample has roughly 82,000 clones, just under 85% seen once. Material for sequencing was blood. These receptors originate from a person aged 18-70 years in good health.

The chain combines TRBV7-2 with TRBJ2-1; D is uncertain. The V gene's germline CDR1 is SGHTA and CDR2 FQGNSA. V dropped 5 bases and J dropped 10 bases, with 18 bases sitting between them. This CDR3 is built from 14 residues. The CDR3 DNA sequence: TGTGCCAGCAGCCTAGGTGGCAATCGAGAAGAGCAGTTCTTC. This codes for CASSLGGNREEQFF. Full variable domain (outside the CDR3, taken from reference TRBV7-2 and TRBJ2-1): GAGVSQSPSNKVTEKGKDVELRCDPISGHTALYWYRQSLGQGLEFLIYFQGNSAPDKSGLPSDRFSAERTGGSVSTLTIQRTQQEDSAVYLCASSLGGNREEQFFGPGTRLTVL.

The chain links TRBV9 to TRBJ2-3; possibly TRBD1 for D (5 bases). This CDR3 is 18 amino acids long. CDR1 and CDR2 (germline): SGDLS, YYNGEE. Trimming shortened V by 0 bases and J by 2 bases, and 19 bases separated the two germline ends. As DNA, the CDR3 is TGTGCCAGCAGCGTAGAGGGGAACTCGAAAACAGACACAGATACGCAGTATTTT. Translating it yields CASSVEGNSKTDTDTQYF.

This rearrangement joins TRBV2 to TRBJ2-7; possibly TRBD1 for D (5 bases). The CDR3 runs 14 residues. Trimming shortened V by 3 bases and J by 0 bases, and 9 bases separated the two germline ends. Germline V lookup: CDR1 SNHLY, CDR2 FYNNEI. This chain's CDR3 is CASSDNRYSYEQYF. CDR3 nucleotide sequence: TGTGCCAGCAGTGACAACAGGTACTCCTACGAGCAGTACTTC.

The chain has TRBV18 and TRBJ2-1; tentatively, D is TRBD2 (5 bases). Germline-derived CDR1 and CDR2 are KGHSH and LQKENI. The V and J ends lost 5 bases and 6 bases respectively, with 17 bases between them. CDR3 size: 15 residues. CDR3 DNA sequence: TGTGCCAGCTCATCCGGGTTTCAAGAGGGCAATGAGCAGTTCTTC. Amino acid sequence: CASSSGFQEGNEQFF. Full variable domain (rest looked up from reference TRBV18 and TRBJ2-1): NAGVMQNPRHLVRRRGQEARLRCSPMKGHSHVYWYRQLPEEGLKFMVYLQKENIIDESGMPKERFSAEFPKEGPSILRIQQVVRGDSAAYFCASSSGFQEGNEQFFGPGTRLTVL.

The chain couples TRBV6-4 to TRBJ1-2, with no clear D. CDR1 and CDR2 from the germline V gene are MRHNA and SNTAGT. This CDR3 region has 11 residues. Deletions cut 2 bases from V and 8 bases from J, with 6 bases between. In nucleotides, the CDR3 is TGTGCCAGCAGTGACAGATCCGGCTACACCTTC. Protein sequence: CASSDRSGYTF.

V is TRBV6-4 and J is TRBJ2-3; D gene unclear. Germline V CDR1 and CDR2: MRHNA, SNTAGT. With 7 bases removed from V and 7 bases from J, the gap between germline ends came to 18 bases. The CDR3 extends over 14 amino acids. The CDR3 region is CASKETPSSHTQYF. The CDR3, as DNA: TGTGCCAGCAAGGAGACTCCCAGTTCACATACGCAGTATTTT.

The chain recombines TRBV7-2 with TRBJ2-1; TRBD2 matches 9 bases. The CDR3 extends over 19 amino acids. V shed 3 bases, J shed 1 base, and the junction held 13 bases outside the gene matches. The germline V gene has CDR1 SGHTA and CDR2 FQGNSA. The chain's CDR3 is CASSFMTSGITQSYNEQFF. The CDR3, as DNA: TGTGCCAGCAGCTTCATGACTAGCGGAATAACCCAGTCCTACAATGAGCAGTTCTTC.

The CDR3 region has the DNA TGTGCCAGTAGTCCCTATGTCACCGGGGAGCTGTTTTTT. Translated: CASSPYVTGELFF. This chain joins TRBV19 and TRBJ2-2, with D uncertain. This CDR3 is built from 13 residues. Germline CDR1 LNHDA, CDR2 SQIVND (reference sequence). The V gene lost 5 bases and the J gene lost 4 bases, with 8 bases spanning the gap.